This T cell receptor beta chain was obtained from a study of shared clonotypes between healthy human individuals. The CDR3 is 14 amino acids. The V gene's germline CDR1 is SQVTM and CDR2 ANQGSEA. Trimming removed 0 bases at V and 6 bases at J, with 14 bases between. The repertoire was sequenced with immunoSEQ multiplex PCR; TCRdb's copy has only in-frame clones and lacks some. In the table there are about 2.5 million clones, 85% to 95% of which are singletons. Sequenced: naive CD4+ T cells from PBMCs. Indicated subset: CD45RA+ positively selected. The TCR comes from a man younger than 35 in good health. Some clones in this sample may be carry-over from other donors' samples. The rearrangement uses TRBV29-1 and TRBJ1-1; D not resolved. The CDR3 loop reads CSVEDLGNSPEAFF. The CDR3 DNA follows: TGCAGCGTTGAAGATCTAGGAAACAGTCCTGAAGCTTTCTTT.